The TCR beta chain described here comes from a study of T cell responses to AZD1222 COVID-19 vaccine. Comments on this clone: The antigen remains unidentified.

Study-level points and caveats: There were vaccine-associated CD4 TCRs across spike, dominant at 160-218 and 743-854.

Clones were read by immunoSEQ multiplex PCR, and TCRdb kept only the in-frame ones, dropping some. The sample contains about 140,000 clones, 85% to 95% of which appear only once. Deletions cut 3 bases from V and 4 bases from J, with 9 bases between. The CDR3 consists of 13 residues. Germline V lookup: CDR1 LNHDA, CDR2 SQIVND (reference sequence). The chain couples TRBV19 to TRBJ1-2, with unresolved D. This clonotype originated in an adult who had recovered from COVID-19. The material was peripheral blood, obtained after recovery from COVID-19. The CDR3 nucleotides read TGTGCCAGTAGTATCGGAGGGCTCTATGGCTACACCTTC. Translation: CASSIGGLYGYTF.